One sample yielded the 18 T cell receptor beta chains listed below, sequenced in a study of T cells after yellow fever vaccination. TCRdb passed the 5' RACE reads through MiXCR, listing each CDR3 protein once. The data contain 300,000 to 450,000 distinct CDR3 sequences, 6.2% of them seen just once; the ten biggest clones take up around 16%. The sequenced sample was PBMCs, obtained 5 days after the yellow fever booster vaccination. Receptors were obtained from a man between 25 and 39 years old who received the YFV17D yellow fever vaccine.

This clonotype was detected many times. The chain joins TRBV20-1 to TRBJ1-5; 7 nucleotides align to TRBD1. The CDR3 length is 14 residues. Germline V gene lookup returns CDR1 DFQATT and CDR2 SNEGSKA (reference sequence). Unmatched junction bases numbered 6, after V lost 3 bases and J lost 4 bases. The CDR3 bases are TGCAGTGCTAGTGATGCCAGGGGGAATCAGCCCCAGCATTTT. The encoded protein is CSASDARGNQPQHF.

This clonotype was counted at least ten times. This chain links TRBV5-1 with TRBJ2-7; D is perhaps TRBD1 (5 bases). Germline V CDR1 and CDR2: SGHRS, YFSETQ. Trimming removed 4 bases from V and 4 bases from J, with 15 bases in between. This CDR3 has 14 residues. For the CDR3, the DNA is TGCGCCAGCAGCGCTCTAACAGGCCTGTACGAGCAGTACTTC. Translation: CASSALTGLYEQYF. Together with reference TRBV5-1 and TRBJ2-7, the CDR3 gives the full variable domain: KAGVTQTPRYLIKTRGQQVTLSCSPISGHRSVSWYQQTPGQGLQFLFEYFSETQRNKGNFPGRFSGRQFSNSRSEMNVSTLELGDSALYLCASSALTGLYEQYFGPGTRLTVT.

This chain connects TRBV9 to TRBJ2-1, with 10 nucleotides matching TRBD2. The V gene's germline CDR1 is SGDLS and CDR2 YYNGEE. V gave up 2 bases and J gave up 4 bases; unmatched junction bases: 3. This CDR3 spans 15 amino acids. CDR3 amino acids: CASSVLAGEYNEQFF. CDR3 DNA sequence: TGTGCCAGCAGCGTCCTAGCGGGAGAGTACAATGAGCAGTTCTTC.

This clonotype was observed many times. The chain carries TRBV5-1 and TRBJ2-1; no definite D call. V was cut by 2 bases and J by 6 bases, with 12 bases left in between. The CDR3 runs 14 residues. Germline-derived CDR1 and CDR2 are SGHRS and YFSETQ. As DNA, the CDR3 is TGCGCCAGCAGCTTTGGTACTTCCCCCAATGAGCAGTTCTTC. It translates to CASSFGTSPNEQFF.

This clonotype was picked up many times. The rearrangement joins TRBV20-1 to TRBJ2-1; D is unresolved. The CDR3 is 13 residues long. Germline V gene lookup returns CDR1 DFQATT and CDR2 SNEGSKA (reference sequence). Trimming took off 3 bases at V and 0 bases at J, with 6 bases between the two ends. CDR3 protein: CSARGNSYNEQFF. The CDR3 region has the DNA TGCAGTGCTAGGGGAAACTCCTACAATGAGCAGTTCTTC.

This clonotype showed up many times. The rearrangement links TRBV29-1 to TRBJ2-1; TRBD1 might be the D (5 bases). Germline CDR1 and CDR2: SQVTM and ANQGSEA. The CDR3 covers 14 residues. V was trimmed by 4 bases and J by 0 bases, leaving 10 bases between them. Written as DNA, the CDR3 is TGCAGCGTTGCTCAGGGTGGCTCCTACAATGAGCAGTTCTTC. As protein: CSVAQGGSYNEQFF.

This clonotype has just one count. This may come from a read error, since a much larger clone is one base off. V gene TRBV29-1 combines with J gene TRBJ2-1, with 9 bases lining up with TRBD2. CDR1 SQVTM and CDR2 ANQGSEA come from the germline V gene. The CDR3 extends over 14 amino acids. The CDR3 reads CSVTSGGRAYEQLF. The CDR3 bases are TGCAGCGTCACTTCTGGCGGGAGGGCCTATGAGCAGCTCTTC.

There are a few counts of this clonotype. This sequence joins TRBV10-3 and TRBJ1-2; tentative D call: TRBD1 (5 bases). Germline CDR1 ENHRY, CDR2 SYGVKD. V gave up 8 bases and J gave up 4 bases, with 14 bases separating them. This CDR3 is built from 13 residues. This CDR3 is CAIRGPDVYGYTF. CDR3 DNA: TGTGCCATCCGGGGCCCGGACGTCTATGGCTACACCTTC.

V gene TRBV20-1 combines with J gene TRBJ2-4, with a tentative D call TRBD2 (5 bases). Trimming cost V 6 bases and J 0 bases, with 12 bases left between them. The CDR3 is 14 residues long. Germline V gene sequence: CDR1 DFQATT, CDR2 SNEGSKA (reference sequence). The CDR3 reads CSARARLAKNIQYF. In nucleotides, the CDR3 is TGCAGTGCGCGGGCCCGCTTAGCCAAAAACATTCAGTACTTC.

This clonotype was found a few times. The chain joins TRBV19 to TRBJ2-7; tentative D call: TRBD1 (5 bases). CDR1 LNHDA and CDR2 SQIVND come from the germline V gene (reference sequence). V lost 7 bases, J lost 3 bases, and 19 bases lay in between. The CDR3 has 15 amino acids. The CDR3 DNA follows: TGTGCCAGTATAATCAGCAGGGTCGGAGACTACGAGCAGTACTTC. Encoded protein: CASIISRVGDYEQYF.

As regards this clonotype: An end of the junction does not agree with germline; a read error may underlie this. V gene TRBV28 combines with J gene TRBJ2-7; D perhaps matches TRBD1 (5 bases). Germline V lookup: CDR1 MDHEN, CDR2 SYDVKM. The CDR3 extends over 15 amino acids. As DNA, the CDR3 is TGTGGCAGCAGTTTCTCGCTGGACCAGGGCTACGAGCAGTACTTC. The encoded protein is CGSSFSLDQGYEQYF.

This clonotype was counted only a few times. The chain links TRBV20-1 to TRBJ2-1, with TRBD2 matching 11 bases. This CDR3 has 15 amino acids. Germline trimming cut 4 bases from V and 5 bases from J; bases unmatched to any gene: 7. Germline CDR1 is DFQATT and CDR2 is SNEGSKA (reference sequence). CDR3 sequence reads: CSATHRGLADNEQFF. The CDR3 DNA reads TGCAGTGCTACCCACCGGGGACTAGCGGACAATGAGCAGTTCTTC.

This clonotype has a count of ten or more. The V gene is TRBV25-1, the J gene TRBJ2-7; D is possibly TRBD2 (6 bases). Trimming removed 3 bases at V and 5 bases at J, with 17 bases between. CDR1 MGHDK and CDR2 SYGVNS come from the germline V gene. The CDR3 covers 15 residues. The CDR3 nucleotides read TGTGCCAGCAGTGATGTAAGGGACTTAATAGACGAGCAGTACTTC. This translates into CASSDVRDLIDEQYF.

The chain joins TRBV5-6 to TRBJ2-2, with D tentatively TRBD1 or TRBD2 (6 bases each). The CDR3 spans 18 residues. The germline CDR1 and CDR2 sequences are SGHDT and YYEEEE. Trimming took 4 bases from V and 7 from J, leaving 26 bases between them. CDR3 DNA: TGTGCCAGCAGCACCGGCGGGGCACTACCGGGACACAACGGGGAGCTGTTTTTT. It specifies CASSTGGALPGHNGELFF.

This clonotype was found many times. Here the CDR3 reads CASSQPGQGNTIYF. The CDR3 DNA reads TGTGCCAGCAGTCAACCGGGACAGGGAAACACCATATATTTT. The gene calls are TRBV6-1 and TRBJ1-3; TRBD1 aligns across 7 bases. Germline CDR1 and CDR2: MNHNS and SASEGT. The length of the CDR3 is 14 residues. The junction had 5 bases not matched to a gene; V was cut back by 5 bases and J by 4 bases.

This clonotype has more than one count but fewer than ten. The chain's CDR3 is CASSPGGHSNQPQHF. CDR3 DNA: TGTGCCAGCAGTCCCGGGGGCCATAGCAATCAGCCCCAGCATTTT. The gene calls are TRBV28 and TRBJ1-5; maybe TRBD1 (6 bases). The CDR3 length is 15 residues. V lost 5 bases, J lost 0 bases, and 11 bases lay in between. CDR1 MDHEN and CDR2 SYDVKM come from the germline V gene.

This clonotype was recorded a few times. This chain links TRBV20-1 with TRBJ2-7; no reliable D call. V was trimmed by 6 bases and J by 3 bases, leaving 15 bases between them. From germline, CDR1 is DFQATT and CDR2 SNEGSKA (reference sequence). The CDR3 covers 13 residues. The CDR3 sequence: CSADPQLGYEQYF. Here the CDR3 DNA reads TGCAGTGCCGACCCACAGTTGGGCTACGAGCAGTACTTC.

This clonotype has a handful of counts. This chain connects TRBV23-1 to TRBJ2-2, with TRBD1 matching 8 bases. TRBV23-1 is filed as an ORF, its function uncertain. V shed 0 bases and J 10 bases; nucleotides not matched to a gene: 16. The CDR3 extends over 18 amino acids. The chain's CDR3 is CASSQSSHRGTGTQELFF. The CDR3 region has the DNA TGCGCCAGCAGTCAATCTTCTCACAGGGGGACGGGCACGCAGGAGCTGTTTTTT.